This TCR beta chain appears in the sequencing data of a study of blood T cell repertoires in COVID-19. Study in general: Nucleic acid was either cDNA or gDNA, and it came from T cells, B-cell-depleted T cells, or PBMCs.

Germline-derived CDR1 and CDR2 are SGHDN and FVKESK. Deletions cut 1 base from V and 7 bases from J, with 14 bases between. This CDR3 is built from 15 residues. Study processing details: Reference gene primer amplification gave nucleated cell count estimates. TCRdb keeps only in-frame clones here, not all; method: immunoSEQ multiplex PCR. The DNA was the basis for D and trimming; V, J and clone size are from that table. The sample has around 130,000 clones, 80% to 90% seen once. This clone was observed a single time. The sample taken for sequencing was peripheral blood. The source of this sequence is a human donor in a cohort sampled during active COVID-19. V usage is TRBV14 and J usage is TRBJ2-1, with D hard to call. CDR3 residues: CASSQGQPGYNEQFF. The CDR3 DNA reads TGTGCCAGCAGCCAAGGTCAGCCGGGTTATAATGAGCAGTTCTTC.